This TCR beta chain stems from a study of cytomegalovirus exposure and HLA in healthy donors (dated by TCRdb to 2015 to 2018). Some background on the complete study: According to a later analysis, the 100 to 150 validation repertoires were produced on the same platform as the 666 repertoires of the first cohort. The aim of the study was to test whether cataloging public T cell receptors could identify signatures of past pathogen exposure. In addition to the first cohort of 666 subjects, a separate validation cohort of 120 different subjects was used. The study combined high-throughput TCR immunosequencing, statistical association of individual TCRs with disease status, and machine learning to predict cytomegalovirus infection status. General study outcomes and caveats: While some public TCRs were present in many individuals, most TCR sequences turned up only very rarely across donors. Three of the identified cytomegalovirus-associated TCR beta chains were confirmed in vitro to be specific for cytomegalovirus antigens. The classifier was reported to diagnose cytomegalovirus status with high specificity and sensitivity in both the original cohort and the validation cohort. In the study, 150 to 200 TCR beta chains were listed as associated with cytomegalovirus. The authors suggested that the approach could potentially be generalized to other disease states and immunological phenotypes. A later analysis had no HLA typing for the validation cohort, so co-occurrence there was scored across all 110 or so repertoires. A later analysis found that TCRs clustered in the first cohort also tended to co-occur in the roughly 120 validation repertoires, with 94% of cluster scores above 0.

For CDR1 and CDR2, the germline V gene lists SGDLS and YYNGEE. The trim is 2 bases for V and 7 bases for J, with a gap of 12 bases between the germline ends. The CDR3 measures 13 amino acids from cysteine to phenylalanine. The kept DNA is CDR3 alone, 39 bases in frame from the first base. Library generation was performed with the immunoSEQ multiplex PCR assay. The published analysis was carried out like this. A statistical classification framework was built to diagnose cytomegalovirus status from the catalog of TCR beta chain sequences. TCRdb limited this immuneACCESS table to in-frame rearrangements with V and J called. A share of clones is missing; checked studies link under half to unresolved V genes, and the rest is unexplained. V and J calls and clone size come straight from that table; D and trimming were deduced from the DNA. This sample comprises some 130,000 clones, about four fifths of them detected only once. Roughly 1.4% of the sample lies in the top ten.

As for this clone: Its antigen has not been determined. Base qualities are missing; no much larger clone stands one base away.

Donors formed part of the validation cohort, which comprised over a hundred subjects and was distinct from the first cohort of several hundred subjects. Recombination joined TRBV9 with TRBJ2-5, with the identity of the D gene unclear. The sample taken for sequencing was PBMCs. The clonotype was recovered from a woman between 25 and 40 years old in good health and CMV-seronegative. The nucleotide sequence reads TGTGCCAGCAGCGTCAGGCAAGGTGGGACCCAGTACTTC. This encodes CASSVRQGGTQYF.